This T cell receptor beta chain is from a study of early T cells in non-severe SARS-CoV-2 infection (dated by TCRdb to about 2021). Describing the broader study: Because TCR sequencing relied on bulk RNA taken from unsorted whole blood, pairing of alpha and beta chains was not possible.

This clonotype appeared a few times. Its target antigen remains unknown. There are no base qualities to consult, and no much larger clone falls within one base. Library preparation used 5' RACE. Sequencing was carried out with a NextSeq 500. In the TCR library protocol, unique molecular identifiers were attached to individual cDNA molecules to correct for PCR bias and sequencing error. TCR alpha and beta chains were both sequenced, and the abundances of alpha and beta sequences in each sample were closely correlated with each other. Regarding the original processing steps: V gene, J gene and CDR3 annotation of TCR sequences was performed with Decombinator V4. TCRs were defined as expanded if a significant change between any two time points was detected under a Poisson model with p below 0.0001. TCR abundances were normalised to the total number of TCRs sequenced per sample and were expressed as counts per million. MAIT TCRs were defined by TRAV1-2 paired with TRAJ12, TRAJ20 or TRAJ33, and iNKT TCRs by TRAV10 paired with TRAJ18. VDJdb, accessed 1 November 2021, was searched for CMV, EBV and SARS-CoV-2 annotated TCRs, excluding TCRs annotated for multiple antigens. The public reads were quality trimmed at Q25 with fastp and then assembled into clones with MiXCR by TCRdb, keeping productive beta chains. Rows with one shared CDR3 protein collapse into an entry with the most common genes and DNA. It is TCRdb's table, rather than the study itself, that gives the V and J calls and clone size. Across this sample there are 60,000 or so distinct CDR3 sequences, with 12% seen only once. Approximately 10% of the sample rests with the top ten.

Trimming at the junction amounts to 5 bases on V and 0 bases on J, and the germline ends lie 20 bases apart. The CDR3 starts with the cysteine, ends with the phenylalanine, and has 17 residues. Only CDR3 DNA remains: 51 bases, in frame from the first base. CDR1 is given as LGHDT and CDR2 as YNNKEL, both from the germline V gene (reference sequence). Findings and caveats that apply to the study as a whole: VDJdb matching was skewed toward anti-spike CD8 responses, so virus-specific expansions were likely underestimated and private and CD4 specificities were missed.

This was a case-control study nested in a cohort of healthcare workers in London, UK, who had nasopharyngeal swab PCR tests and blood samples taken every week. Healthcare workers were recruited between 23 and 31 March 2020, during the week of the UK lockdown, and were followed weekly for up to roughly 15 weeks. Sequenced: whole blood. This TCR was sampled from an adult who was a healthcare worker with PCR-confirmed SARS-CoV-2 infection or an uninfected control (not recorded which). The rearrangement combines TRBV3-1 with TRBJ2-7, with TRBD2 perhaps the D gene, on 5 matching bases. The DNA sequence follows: TGTGCCAGCAGCTCTACGGGTGCGGGCTATAGCTCCTACGAGCAGTACTTC. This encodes CASSSTGAGYSSYEQYF.